A single sample gave rise to the 5 T cell receptor beta chains below, sequenced in a study of a mutant IDH1 vaccine in newly diagnosed glioma. These TCRs' antigens remain unknown. Documented time point: week 35, safety follow-up. What each vaccine dose contained was 300 ug of mutant IDH1 20-mer peptide, accompanied by topical imiquimod. Assay: immunoSEQ multiplex PCR; the TCRdb copy retains only in-frame clones and omits some. The table lists under 40,000 clones, about four fifths of them singletons. Sequencing was performed on PBMCs, taken from a glioma patient whose treatment included an IDH1 peptide vaccine. The receptors derive from a man aged 35 to 55 with glioma. Some clones in this sample may be carry-over from other donors' samples.

The V gene is TRBV28, the J gene TRBJ1-2, with 12 bases identical to TRBD1. In germline, CDR1 is MDHEN, CDR2 SYDVKM. The CDR3 has 14 amino acids. Germline trimming cut 5 bases from V and 6 bases from J; bases unmatched to any gene: 4. CDR3 in amino acids: CASSPRDRGHGYTF. In DNA, the CDR3 is TGTGCCAGCAGTCCGCGGGACAGGGGGCATGGCTACACCTTC.

About this clone: A junction end diverges from the germline sequence, so it may reflect a read error. The rearrangement uses TRBV27 and TRBJ1-2; 7 bases are a match to TRBD1. The CDR3 covers 12 residues. Germline-derived CDR1 and CDR2 are MNHEY and SMNVEV (reference sequence). CDR3 coding DNA: TGTGTCAGCAGGTCGATGCAGGGGGTCTACACCTTC. This translates into CVSRSMQGVYTF.

Here the CDR3 reads CASSGGADTQYF. CDR3 DNA sequence: TGTGCCAGCAGCGGGGGCGCAGATACGCAGTATTTT. This chain connects TRBV6-6 to TRBJ2-3, with D perhaps matching TRBD1 or TRBD2 (6 bases each). The CDR3 spans 12 residues. Germline assignment: CDR1 MNHNY and CDR2 SVGAGI (reference sequence). Trimming removed 6 bases at V and 4 bases at J, with 8 bases between.

The chain has TRBV30 and TRBJ2-6, with TRBD2 as a possible D gene (6 bases). The CDR3 covers 16 residues. Germline CDR1 reads GTSNPN; CDR2 reads SVGIG (reference sequence). The ends were cut back, 5 bases at V and 1 base at J, with 15 bases in the middle. CDR3 residues: CAWEEGPASGANVLTF. CDR3 sequence (DNA): TGTGCCTGGGAGGAGGGCCCAGCATCTGGGGCCAACGTCCTGACTTTC.

This clone came up once. The rearrangement links TRBV7-2 to TRBJ1-5, with D unresolved. Germline CDR1 and CDR2: SGHTA and FQGNSA. V was shortened by 0 bases and J by 6 bases, with 9 bases between the two germline ends. The CDR3 runs to 14 residues. The CDR3 here is CASSLARNSQPQHF. The CDR3 DNA is TGTGCCAGCAGCTTAGCCAGGAACAGTCAGCCCCAGCATTTT.